Here is one T cell receptor beta chain with its context. No antigen is known for it. Data came from immunoSEQ multiplex PCR; TCRdb stores just in-frame clones and leaves some out. The sample holds 150,000 to 200,000 clones, roughly nine tenths seen once. This record belongs to a study of cytomegalovirus exposure and HLA in healthy donors. Turning to the study itself: The roughly 130 validation repertoires, a later analysis reported, used the same platform as the 600 to 850 repertoires from the first cohort.

V shed 4 bases, J shed 3 bases, and the junction held 5 bases outside the gene matches. Germline V gives CDR1 SQVTM, CDR2 ANQGSEA. The CDR3 runs to 15 residues. Points from the study as a whole: The CMV antigen specificity of a few CMV-associated chains was confirmed through in vitro analysis. It was about 150 TCR beta chains that were listed as cytomegalovirus-associated.

The receptor was isolated from a young man in good health and CMV-seropositive. Sequencing was done on a sample of PBMCs. The rearrangement joins TRBV29-1 to TRBJ2-3; 12 bases line up with TRBD1. The CDR3 region has the DNA TGCAGCGTTGTACAGGGACAGGGGGCAACAGATACGCAGTATTTT. This encodes CSVVQGQGATDTQYF.